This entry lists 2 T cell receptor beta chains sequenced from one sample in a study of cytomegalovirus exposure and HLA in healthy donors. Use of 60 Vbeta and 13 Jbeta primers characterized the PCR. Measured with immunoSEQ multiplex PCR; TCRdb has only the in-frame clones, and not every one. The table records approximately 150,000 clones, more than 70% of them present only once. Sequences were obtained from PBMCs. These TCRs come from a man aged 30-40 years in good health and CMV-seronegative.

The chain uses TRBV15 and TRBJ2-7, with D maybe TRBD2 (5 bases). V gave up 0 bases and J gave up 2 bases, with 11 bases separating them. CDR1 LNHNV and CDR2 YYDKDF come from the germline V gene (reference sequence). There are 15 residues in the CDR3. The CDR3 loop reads CATSRDTRVAYEQYF. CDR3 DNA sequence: TGTGCCACCAGCAGAGATACTAGGGTCGCCTACGAGCAGTACTTC.

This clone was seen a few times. The CDR3 DNA is TGTGCCAGCAGTGACTCGGGGGGATTGGGGGGGAGCTACAATGAGCAGTTCTTC. It encodes CASSDSGGLGGSYNEQFF. This chain links TRBV6-4 with TRBJ2-1; 7 bases agree with TRBD2. The length of the CDR3 is 18 residues. V lost 0 bases, J lost 3 bases, and 11 bases stayed unmatched. Germline V gives CDR1 MRHNA, CDR2 SNTAGT.